This paragraph reports one T cell receptor beta chain. Antigen unknown. At one of its ends the junction is not consistent with the germline gene, which may arise from a read error. The data derive from a study of post-analysis software for immune sequencing data. This CDR3 has 12 amino acids. Germline loops: CDR1 DFQATT, CDR2 SNEGSKA (reference sequence). TCR beta cDNA libraries had unique molecular identifiers. TCRdb processed the PCR reads anew with MiXCR; each CDR3 protein has one entry. The sample lists approximately 250,000 distinct CDR3 sequences; 36% were seen once. Study results and caveats: F measure clustering grouped samples strongly by preparation batch. Compared with controls, patients showed significantly lower normalized Chao1 diversity. Higher frequency in patients than in controls was seen for about five TRBV segments, with TRBV5-6, TRBV5-1 and TRBV20-1 among them.

This chain links TRBV20-1 with TRBJ1-4; no definite D call. The receptor's source is a girl aged 10 to 17 with multiple sclerosis. Material for sequencing was blood. The CDR3, as DNA: TGCAGTGCGTTTATGCCTAATGACAAACTGTTTTTT. It is translated as CSAFMPNDKLFF.